This T cell receptor (beta chain) was retrieved from a study of T cell responses to AZD1222 COVID-19 vaccine. The CDR3 extends over 15 amino acids. The ends lost 9 bases at V and 7 bases at J; junction bases unmatched: 18. Germline V gives CDR1 MNHEY, CDR2 SVGAGI. The protocol was immunoSEQ multiplex PCR, while the TCRdb copy is restricted to in-frame clones and leaves out a portion. Seen here are tens of thousands of clones, 83% observed once, and the top ten hold under 65%. The J gene is TRBJ2-7, the V gene TRBV6-5; TRBD2 matches at 7 bases. Specimen: peripheral blood, collected on day 0 of AZD1222 vaccination. The receptor comes from an adult in good health. For the CDR3, the DNA is TGTGCCAGTCGGGGGTTTGCGGGAGAAGGTTATGAGCAGTACTTC. Residues: CASRGFAGEGYEQYF.